This TCR beta chain was observed in a study of T cells in Graves' hyperthyroidism and ophthalmopathy. Study outcomes and limitations: Most clonotypes expanded in thyroid above 0.001 were likewise present in blood.

When ophthalmopathy did not progress within 18 months, Graves' hyperthyroidism was considered stable. These patients, aged 18 to 65, had recently diagnosed hyperthyroidism lasting under 2 months. Exclusion of a patient resulted from uncontrolled infection, other autoimmune disease, pregnancy or lactation. Authors of the study amplified TCR beta CDR3 regions from RNA transcripts. HTBI primers were used for first-round RT-PCR of the TCR CDR3. TCRdb processed the multiplex PCR reads anew with MiXCR; each CDR3 protein has one entry. This sample has hundreds of thousands of distinct CDR3 sequences; less than 15% occur once, and the top ten carry about 9.4%. For this clonotype: The antigen is not known.

This receptor was taken from a young woman with Graves' hyperthyroidism. Material: blood.

The CDR3 protein is CASSQFSTGDSSTDTQYF. In DNA form, the CDR3 reads TGTGCCAGCAGCCAATTTTCGACAGGGGACTCTAGCACAGATACGCAGTATTTT. The chain has TRBV3-1 and TRBJ2-3; 8 nucleotides align to TRBD1. Germline assignment: CDR1 LGHDT and CDR2 YNNKEL (reference sequence). Losses at the gene ends were 2 bases for V and 0 bases for J; bases not matched to a gene: 10. The CDR3 loop spans 18 amino acids.